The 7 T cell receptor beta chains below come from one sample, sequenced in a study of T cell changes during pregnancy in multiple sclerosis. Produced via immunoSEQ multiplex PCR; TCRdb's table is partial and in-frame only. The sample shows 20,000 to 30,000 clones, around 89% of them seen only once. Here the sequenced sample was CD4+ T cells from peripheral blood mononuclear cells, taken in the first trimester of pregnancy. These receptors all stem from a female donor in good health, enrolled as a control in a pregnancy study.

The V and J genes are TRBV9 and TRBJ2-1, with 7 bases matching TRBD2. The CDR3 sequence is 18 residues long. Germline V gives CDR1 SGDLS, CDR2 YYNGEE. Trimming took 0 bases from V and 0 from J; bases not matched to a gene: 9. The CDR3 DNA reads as TGTGCCAGCAGCGTAGGCCGAGCGGGAACGAGCTCCTACAATGAGCAGTTCTTC. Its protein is CASSVGRAGTSSYNEQFF.

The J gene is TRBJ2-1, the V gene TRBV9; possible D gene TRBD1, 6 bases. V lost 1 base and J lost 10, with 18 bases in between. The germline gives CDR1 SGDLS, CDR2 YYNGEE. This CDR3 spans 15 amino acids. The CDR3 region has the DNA TGTGCCAGCAGCGTACTTGCAGGGGCCATAGGGGAGCAGTTCTTC. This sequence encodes CASSVLAGAIGEQFF.

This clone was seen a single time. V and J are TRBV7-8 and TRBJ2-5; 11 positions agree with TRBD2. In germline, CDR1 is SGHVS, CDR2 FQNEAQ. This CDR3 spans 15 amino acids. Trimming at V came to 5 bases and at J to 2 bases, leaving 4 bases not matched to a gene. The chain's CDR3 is CASSRGTSGQETQYF. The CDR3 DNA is TGTGCCAGCAGCCGAGGGACTAGCGGACAAGAGACCCAGTACTTC.

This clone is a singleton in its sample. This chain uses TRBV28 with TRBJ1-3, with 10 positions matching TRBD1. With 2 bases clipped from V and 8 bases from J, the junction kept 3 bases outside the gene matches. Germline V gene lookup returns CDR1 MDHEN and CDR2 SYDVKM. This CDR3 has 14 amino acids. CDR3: CASSLPGQGDTIYF. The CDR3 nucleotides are TGTGCCAGCAGTTTACCTGGACAGGGGGACACCATATATTTT.

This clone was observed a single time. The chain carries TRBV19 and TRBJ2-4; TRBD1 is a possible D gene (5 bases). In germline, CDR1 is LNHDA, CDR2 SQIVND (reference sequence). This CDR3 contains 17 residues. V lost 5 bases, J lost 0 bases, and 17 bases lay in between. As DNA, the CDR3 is TGTGCCAGTAGTTTGAAGACAGACCGAATAGCCAAAAACATTCAGTACTTC. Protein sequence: CASSLKTDRIAKNIQYF. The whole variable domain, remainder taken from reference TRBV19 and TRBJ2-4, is DGGITQSPKYLFRKEGQNVTLSCEQNLNHDAMYWYRQDPGQGLRLIYYSQIVNDFQKGDIAEGYSVSREKKESFPLTVTSAQKNPTAFYLCASSLKTDRIAKNIQYFGAGTRLSVL.

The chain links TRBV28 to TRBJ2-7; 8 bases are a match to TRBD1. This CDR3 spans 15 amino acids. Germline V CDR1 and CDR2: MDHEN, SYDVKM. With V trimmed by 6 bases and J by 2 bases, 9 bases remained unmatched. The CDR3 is CASSRGQGAPYEQYF. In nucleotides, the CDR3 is TGTGCCAGCAGCCGAGGACAGGGCGCCCCCTACGAGCAGTACTTC.

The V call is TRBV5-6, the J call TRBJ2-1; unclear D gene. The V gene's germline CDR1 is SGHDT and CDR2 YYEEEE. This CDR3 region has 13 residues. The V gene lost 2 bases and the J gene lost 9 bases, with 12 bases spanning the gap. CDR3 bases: TGTGCCAGCAGCTTAACCCACTACGTTGAGCAGTTCTTC. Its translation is CASSLTHYVEQFF.